This T cell receptor (beta chain) originates from a study of blood T cell repertoires in COVID-19. About the research overall: Samples came from the United States, Italy and Spain, spanning acute and convalescent COVID-19.

This clone has more than one count but fewer than ten. The V segment lost 3 bases and the J segment 7 bases; nucleotides outside the gene matches: 12. There are 15 residues in the CDR3. Germline-derived CDR1 and CDR2 are SNHLY and FYNNEI. Sequencing used immunoSEQ multiplex PCR; TCRdb keeps in-frame clones, though not all of them. The table shows about 97,000 clones, with over 65% occurring only once. This chain connects TRBV2 to TRBJ2-7; 7 bases align to TRBD1. This clonotype originated in a human donor in a cohort sampled during active COVID-19. What was sequenced was peripheral blood. CDR3 amino acids: CASSDRGRRIREQYF. The CDR3, as DNA: TGTGCCAGCAGTGATAGGGGGCGCAGGATAAGGGAGCAGTACTTC.